This T cell receptor beta chain was observed in a study of OX40 agonist ivuxolimab in advanced cancers. Regarding the complete study: Ivuxolimab was a fully human IgG2 agonistic monoclonal antibody targeting the costimulatory receptor OX40 (CD134). Intravenous ivuxolimab was administered to patients every 2 weeks at six dose levels: 0.01, 0.1, 0.3, 1.5, 3 and 10 mg/kg. Of the approximately 53 patients in dose escalation, 19 had hepatocellular carcinoma, about 15 had melanoma, 9 had renal cell carcinoma and 9 had head and neck cancer. The dose-escalation cohort was around 84% male with a mean age of about 58 years, ranging from roughly 20 to 85. Prior anti-PD-1, anti-PD-L1 or anti-CTLA-4 therapy was permitted, and 30% to 50% of dose-escalation patients had received checkpoint inhibitors. Partial responses occurred in three dose-escalation patients, of whom one had hepatocellular carcinoma and two had cutaneous melanoma. Peripheral TCRbeta sequencing aimed to test whether ivuxolimab altered TCR sequence diversity and caused clonal T-cell expansion. The monotherapy dose-escalation portion (N of about 52 patients) of the phase I ivuxolimab trial is reported in the paper. General findings and caveats noted by the study authors: In the 0.1-3.0 mg/kg groups, partial responders were among the patients with the lowest normalized peripheral clonal expansion, particularly in CD8+ T cells. On average, CD8+ T cells showed more expanded clones than CD4+ T cells after ivuxolimab. Low levels of normalized T-cell clonal expansion were also seen in some nonresponding patients. Antigen specificity was not determined for the clonally expanded peripheral T cells. At doses of 0.1 to 3.0 mg/kg, clonal expansion of both CD4+ and CD8+ T cells in blood was seen between baseline and week 6.

Regarding this clone: Its recognized antigen is unknown. Base quality data are lacking; no much larger clone is found one base away.

Patients with a history of autoimmune disease or receiving systemic immunosuppression were excluded from the trial. In every dose cohort, peripheral blood was drawn for TCR sequencing at baseline, cycle 4 day 1, and cycle 7 day 1. Samples came from an open-label, multicenter, first-in-human phase I dose-escalation trial of ivuxolimab. The trial enrolled adults with locally advanced or metastatic head and neck squamous cell, hepatocellular, melanoma or renal cell carcinoma. CD4+ and CD8+ T cells were sorted separately from peripheral blood before TCR sequencing. The CDR3 has 12 amino acids, counting the end cysteine and phenylalanine. Only the CDR3 DNA is retained, 36 bases long and in frame from the first base. The V end gives up 4 bases and the J end 5 bases, leaving 2 bases in the junction not matched to a gene. CDR1 and CDR2 (SGHRS, YFSETQ) derive from the germline V gene. To sequence the TCRbeta CDR3 region, genomic DNA was isolated from the sorted cells. The immunoSEQ Assay was used for sequencing of TCRbeta CDR3 regions. The immuneACCESS repertoire file appears here via TCRdb, limited to in-frame rearrangements. These files lack a portion of the clones; in checked studies, under half of the deficit traces to unresolved V genes, and the cause of the others is not known. The sample table holds around 61,000 clones, of which roughly 82% were seen once. Together, the top ten hold roughly 2% of the sample.

The chain is made from TRBV5-1 and TRBJ2-7; 8 junctional bases match TRBD1. The sample in question was CD4+ or CD8+ T cells sorted from blood, obtained in a trial of the OX40 agonist ivuxolimab. The clonotype comes from an adult with an advanced solid tumor such as melanoma, head and neck, liver or kidney cancer. The DNA is as follows: TGCGCCAGCAGCCCGGACAGGGACGAGCAGTACTTC. This sequence encodes CASSPDRDEQYF.